This T cell receptor beta chain was obtained from a study of blood T cell repertoires in COVID-19. Profiling relied on immunoSEQ multiplex PCR, and the TCRdb table lists in-frame clones only, not all of them. The data show around 300,000 clones, around 90% seen once. V lost 1 base to trimming and J lost 5 bases, with 23 bases between them. The germline V gene encodes CDR1 SGHDN and CDR2 FVKESK. This CDR3 has 18 amino acids. This clone showed up just once. The rearrangement uses TRBV14 and TRBJ1-2; D unresolved. The sample taken for sequencing was peripheral blood. The sequence was collected from a young man with active or convalescent COVID-19. The CDR3, as DNA: TGTGCCAGCAGCCAAGGAGACATTGGAGGCATATGGCGATATGGCTACACCTTC. It specifies CASSQGDIGGIWRYGYTF.